A selection of T cell receptor beta chains follows, all from one sample in a study of graft-versus-host responses after intestinal transplantation. Using immunoSEQ multiplex PCR, the repertoire was profiled, and TCRdb retains in-frame clones only, with some absent. The table includes more than 100,000 clones, approximately 96% detected once. These TCRs are of unknown antigen specificity. Sequenced here: unstimulated CD8+ T cells sorted from spleen or lymph node cells, sampled before intestinal transplant. The receptor set was obtained from a human donor who received an intestinal transplant. Each CDR3 is given with its conserved first and last residue. The order of the fields is clone size, V gene, D gene, J gene, CDR3 DNA, CDR3 protein. The D gene is left open where the match is weak. Clone size is stated in some rows and not others, as once, few, many or a class when expanded.

>NA|TRBV19|NA|TRBJ2-7
TGTGCCAGTAGTATCATCCCCCGCTCCTACGAGCAGTACTTC
CASSIIPRSYEQYF
>NA|TRBV15|TRBD2|TRBJ2-7
TGTGCCACCAGCAGAGCTTTACTAGCGGGGGACTACGAGCAGTACTTC
CATSRALLAGDYEQYF
>NA|TRBV7-9|NA|TRBJ1-4
TGTGCCAGCAGCTTTAGGTCAGCTAATGAAAAACTGTTTTTT
CASSFRSANEKLFF
>NA|TRBV15|NA|TRBJ2-1
TGTGCCACCAGCAGGTCAAGAGGGCCAGGCGATGAGCAGTTCTTC
CATSRSRGPGDEQFF
>NA|TRBV6-1|TRBD2|TRBJ2-7
TGTGCCAGCAGCGAGGGACTAGCGGGATCCTACGAGCAGTACTTC
CASSEGLAGSYEQYF
>NA|TRBV7-9|NA|TRBJ2-7
TGTGCCAGCAGCTTAGACCCCTTGGAGCACAGAGAGCAGTACTTC
CASSLDPLEHREQYF
>NA|TRBV28|NA|TRBJ1-1
TGTGCCAGCAGTTGGGACGGACTAAACACTGAAGCTTTCTTT
CASSWDGLNTEAFF
>few|TRBV4-1|NA|TRBJ1-1
TGCGCCAGCAGCCAAGACAACACTGAAGCTTTCTTT
CASSQDNTEAFF
>NA|TRBV27|NA|TRBJ2-1
TGTGCCAGCAGTTTAGGAAGCTACAATGAGCAGTTCTTC
CASSLGSYNEQFF
>NA|TRBV28|TRBD2|TRBJ2-5
TGTGCCAGCAGTTTATTAGTCCCTAGCGGGAGTGGGGAGACCCAGTACTTC
CASSLLVPSGSGETQYF
>NA|TRBV4-1|TRBD2|TRBJ2-7
TGCGCCAGCAGCCAAGCCCCACGGGGGGGAAGCTACGAGCAGTACTTC
CASSQAPRGGSYEQYF